These 32 T cell receptor beta chains were all obtained from the same sample, sequenced in a study of blood T cell repertoires in COVID-19. The protocol was immunoSEQ multiplex PCR, while the TCRdb copy is restricted to in-frame clones and leaves out a portion. In the table there are approximately 81,000 clones, roughly four fifths of which are singletons. Sequencing was carried out using peripheral blood. The source is a human donor in a cohort sampled during active COVID-19.

V usage is TRBV6-6 and J usage is TRBJ2-7, with 8 positions matching TRBD2. V shed 6 bases and J 0 bases; nucleotides not matched to a gene: 7. Germline CDR1 is MNHNY and CDR2 is SVGAGI (reference sequence). The CDR3 contains 15 residues. The CDR3 DNA follows: TGTGCCAGCAGACTGGAGCGGGGGACCTCCTACGAGCAGTACTTC. Protein: CASRLERGTSYEQYF.

V gene TRBV6-5 combines with J gene TRBJ2-7, with 9 bases fitting TRBD2. Germline CDR1 reads MNHEY; CDR2 reads SVGAGI. Trimming at V came to 6 bases and at J to 6 bases, leaving 6 bases not matched to a gene. CDR3 size: 13 residues. The DNA of the CDR3 is TGTGCCAGCAGCGCCGGGACTAGCTTCGAGCAGTACTTC. As protein: CASSAGTSFEQYF.

J is TRBJ1-4 and V is TRBV19, with D maybe TRBD1 (5 bases). V was cut by 5 bases and J by 4 bases, with 11 bases left in between. Germline V gives CDR1 LNHDA, CDR2 SQIVND (reference sequence). The CDR3 totals 14 residues. For the CDR3, the DNA is TGTGCCAGTAGTCAAGACAGCTTTAATGAAAAACTGTTTTTT. It is translated as CASSQDSFNEKLFF.

The chain combines TRBV18 with TRBJ1-1; D is ambiguous. The CDR3 sequence is 13 residues long. Germline V CDR1 and CDR2: KGHSH, LQKENI. V gave up 5 bases and J gave up 1 base, with 8 bases separating them. CDR3 nucleotide sequence: TGTGCCAGCTCAGCAAACAGGAACACTGAAGCTTTCTTT. Its translation is CASSANRNTEAFF.

The chain uses TRBV6-1 and TRBJ2-5; no clear D gene. Between the trimmed V and J ends, which lost 0 bases and 5 bases, there was a span of 10 bases. Germline V gene lookup returns CDR1 MNHNS and CDR2 SASEGT. The length of the CDR3 is 14 residues. This chain's CDR3 is CASSEAYPGETQYF. The CDR3 bases are TGTGCCAGCAGTGAAGCCTATCCCGGGGAGACCCAGTACTTC.

V and J are TRBV6-5 and TRBJ2-2, with D perhaps matching TRBD2 (5 bases). From germline, CDR1 is MNHEY and CDR2 SVGAGI. There are 15 residues in the CDR3. V shed 6 bases and J shed 5 bases, with 16 bases lying between them. CDR3 sequence (DNA): TGTGCCAGCAGGAACCGAGGGTCGGAAACCGGGGAGCTGTTTTTT. It codes for CASRNRGSETGELFF.

As concerns this clone: Other DNA sequences within the sample encode an identical CDR3. V gene TRBV19 combines with J gene TRBJ1-5; D is possibly TRBD1 (5 bases). Germline V gene lookup returns CDR1 LNHDA and CDR2 SQIVND (reference sequence). This CDR3 is built from 14 residues. V was shortened by 3 bases and J by 6 bases, with 12 bases between the two germline ends. CDR3: CASSIGSGGQPQHF. For the CDR3, the DNA is TGTGCCAGTAGTATCGGATCCGGGGGTCAGCCCCAGCATTTT.

The rearrangement joins TRBV25-1 to TRBJ2-7; 7 bases match TRBD1. Germline V gene lookup returns CDR1 MGHDK and CDR2 SYGVNS. The V segment lost 4 bases and the J segment 4 bases; nucleotides outside the gene matches: 1. The CDR3 is made up of 12 amino acids. The CDR3 is CASSVTGYEQYF. In DNA form, the CDR3 reads TGTGCCAGCAGTGTGACAGGGTACGAGCAGTACTTC.

This chain connects TRBV6-5 to TRBJ2-7, with D possibly TRBD2 on 6 matching bases. V dropped 2 bases and J dropped 5 bases, with 10 bases sitting between them. Germline V CDR1 and CDR2: MNHEY, SVGAGI. This CDR3 comprises 13 residues. The CDR3 spells CASSYGGWDEQYF. CDR3 DNA: TGTGCCAGCAGTTACGGGGGGTGGGACGAGCAGTACTTC.

This chain connects TRBV15 to TRBJ1-5; TRBD1 might be the D (5 bases). CDR3 size: 16 residues. Germline lookup yields CDR1 LNHNV and CDR2 YYDKDF (reference sequence). The ends were cut back, 2 bases at V and 0 bases at J, with 11 bases in the middle. CDR3 bases: TGTGCCACCAGCAGATCCGACAGTTATAGCAATCAGCCCCAGCATTTT. Protein: CATSRSDSYSNQPQHF.

The chain links TRBV5-1 to TRBJ1-3; D perhaps matches TRBD1 (6 bases). Germline V gives CDR1 SGHRS, CDR2 YFSETQ. Trimming shortened V by 0 bases and J by 0 bases, and 7 bases separated the two germline ends. The CDR3 is 15 residues long. The DNA for the CDR3 is TGCGCCAGCAGCTTGGACAGGGTCTCTGGAAACACCATATATTTT. It translates to CASSLDRVSGNTIYF.

The DNA of the CDR3 is TGTGCCAGTAGATTCACCGGGACATCGAAGGGAAACACCATATATTTT. It codes for CASRFTGTSKGNTIYF. The J gene is TRBJ1-3, the V gene TRBV19; maybe TRBD1 (6 bases). V was cut by 6 bases and J by 4 bases, with 19 bases left in between. Germline lookup yields CDR1 LNHDA and CDR2 SQIVND (reference sequence). The CDR3 runs 16 residues. Supplemented by reference TRBV19 and TRBJ1-3, the full variable domain reads DGGITQSPKYLFRKEGQNVTLSCEQNLNHDAMYWYRQDPGQGLRLIYYSQIVNDFQKGDIAEGYSVSREKKESFPLTVTSAQKNPTAFYLCASRFTGTSKGNTIYFGEGSWLTVV.

The chain carries TRBV3-1 (or the pseudogene TRBV3-2) and TRBJ1-4; TRBD1 might be the D (6 bases). The CDR3 spans 15 residues. The V gene lost 1 base and the J gene lost 11 bases, with 17 bases spanning the gap. From germline, CDR1 is LGHDT and CDR2 YNNKEL (reference sequence). This CDR3 reads CASSQALTGLGKLFF. For the CDR3, the DNA is TGTGCCAGCAGCCAAGCCCTAACAGGGTTGGGGAAACTGTTTTTT.

This clone is medium-sized by share. CDR3 DNA: TGTGCCAGCAGCTTCCGGGTCATAAATGGCTACACCTTC. This codes for CASSFRVINGYTF. The J gene is TRBJ1-2, the V gene TRBV11-3; D ambiguous. V lost 3 bases, J lost 6 bases, and 11 bases lay in between. CDR1 SGHNT and CDR2 YENEEA come from the germline V gene. The CDR3 totals 13 residues. Based on the CDR3 plus reference TRBV11-3 and TRBJ1-2, the full variable domain is EAGVVQSPRYKIIEKKQPVAFWCNPISGHNTLYWYLQNLGQGPELLIRYENEEAVDDSQLPKDRFSAERLKGVDSTLKIQPAELGDSAVYLCASSFRVINGYTFGSGTRLTVV.

The chain uses TRBV6-5 and TRBJ1-2; 9 bases align to TRBD1. J gave up 11 bases and V 5 bases, and 9 bases lay outside the gene matches. This CDR3 spans 13 amino acids. Germline V gene data show CDR1 as MNHEY and CDR2 as SVGAGI. The CDR3 DNA follows: TGTGCCAGCAGTACCGGGACAGGGTTGAAGTACACCTTC. This encodes CASSTGTGLKYTF.

The gene calls are TRBV6-2 or TRBV6-3 and TRBJ1-5; D is possibly TRBD1 (5 bases). This CDR3 is 15 amino acids long. Germline values: CDR1 MNHEY, CDR2 SVGEGT. V lost 2 bases and J 1 base, leaving 9 bases between the germline ends. For the CDR3, the DNA is TGTGCCAGCAGTTACAGCGGGGACAGCAATCAGCCCCAGCATTTT. It translates to CASSYSGDSNQPQHF.

The V call is TRBV6-6, the J call TRBJ2-1; D call uncertain. Germline assignment: CDR1 MNHNY and CDR2 SVGAGI (reference sequence). V dropped 2 bases and J dropped 10 bases, with 9 bases sitting between them. This CDR3 comprises 12 residues. CDR3: CASSYPDGEQFF. DNA for the CDR3: TGTGCCAGCAGTTACCCCGACGGGGAGCAGTTCTTC.

The chain couples TRBV19 to TRBJ1-2, with 9 nucleotides matching TRBD1. V gave up 6 bases and J gave up 7 bases; unmatched junction bases: 9. CDR1 and CDR2 (germline): LNHDA, SQIVND (reference sequence). The CDR3 length is 14 residues. CDR3 in DNA: TGTGCCAGTAGGCCGGCGGGGGACAGGGTTGGCTACACCTTC. It specifies CASRPAGDRVGYTF.

Concerning this clone: This specimen includes other DNA sequences encoding the same CDR3. This rearrangement joins TRBV5-6 to TRBJ1-6, with D maybe TRBD1 (5 bases). The V gene's germline CDR1 is SGHDT and CDR2 YYEEEE. CDR3 length equals 16 residues. Trimming took off 0 bases at V and 0 bases at J, with 7 bases between the two ends. CDR3: CASSLAGGSYNSPLHF. In nucleotides, the CDR3 is TGTGCCAGCAGCTTGGCCGGGGGCTCCTATAATTCACCCCTCCACTTT.

Only a few counts were recorded for this clone. The chain combines TRBV3-1 (or the pseudogene TRBV3-2) with TRBJ1-6; 7 bases line up with TRBD1. Germline V lookup: CDR1 LGHDT, CDR2 YNNKEL (reference sequence). The junction had 10 bases not matched to a gene; V was cut back by 2 bases and J by 9 bases. The CDR3 consists of 16 residues. CDR3: CASSQSTGSVSSPLHF. The DNA of the CDR3 is TGTGCCAGCAGCCAATCGACAGGGAGTGTTAGTTCACCCCTCCACTTT.

In this sample, this clone turned up a few times. V gene TRBV5-1 combines with J gene TRBJ1-1; perhaps TRBD1 as D (5 bases). This CDR3 is 17 amino acids long. The germline V and J ends were trimmed by 0 bases and 1 base, with 16 bases remaining between them. Looked up from germline, CDR1 is SGHRS and CDR2 is YFSETQ. This chain's CDR3 is CASSLGQGGWTNTEAFF. In DNA, the CDR3 is TGCGCCAGCAGCTTGGGCCAGGGCGGTTGGACGAACACTGAAGCTTTCTTT.

The chain employs TRBV27 and TRBJ2-7; 14 nucleotides line up with TRBD2. This CDR3 spans 13 amino acids. Germline-derived CDR1 and CDR2 are MNHEY and SMNVEV (reference sequence). Germline trimming cut 8 bases from V and 3 bases from J; bases unmatched to any gene: 0. This chain's CDR3 is CASGLAGGYEQYF. The CDR3 bases are TGTGCCAGCGGACTAGCGGGGGGCTACGAGCAGTACTTC.

This rearrangement joins TRBV5-5 to TRBJ2-7; TRBD2 matches 7 bases. Germline CDR1 and CDR2: SGHKS and YYEKEE (reference sequence). The length of the CDR3 is 14 residues. After removal of 5 bases from V and 6 bases from J, the junction contained 11 bases not matched to a gene. The CDR3 sequence: CASSLGLGKGEQYF. The DNA for the CDR3 is TGTGCCAGCAGTCTTGGACTAGGTAAGGGCGAGCAGTACTTC.

This clone was recorded a few times. The chain has TRBV19 and TRBJ1-4; D perhaps matches TRBD1 (6 bases). This CDR3 is built from 16 residues. V was trimmed by 1 base and J by 8 bases, leaving 17 bases between them. Germline V gene lookup returns CDR1 LNHDA and CDR2 SQIVND (reference sequence). The CDR3 is CASSIASTGNTEKLFF. CDR3 sequence (DNA): TGTGCCAGTAGTATAGCGTCGACAGGAAACACCGAAAAACTGTTTTTT.

The chain joins TRBV18 to TRBJ2-5, with 8 bases identical to TRBD2. CDR3 length: 17 amino acids. V shed 0 bases and J 3 bases; nucleotides not matched to a gene: 9. Germline CDR1 reads KGHSH; CDR2 reads LQKENI. This chain's CDR3 is CASSPPRAGAGKETQYF. The CDR3 coding sequence is TGTGCCAGCTCACCACCGAGAGCGGGGGCCGGGAAAGAGACCCAGTACTTC.

The chain recombines TRBV6-6 with TRBJ2-5, with 10 bases fitting TRBD1. Germline assignment: CDR1 MNHNY and CDR2 SVGAGI (reference sequence). The V segment lost 0 bases and the J segment 5 bases; nucleotides outside the gene matches: 6. The length of the CDR3 is 16 residues. CDR3 DNA sequence: TGTGCCAGCAGTTACTCGACGGGGGACAGGGGCGAGACCCAGTACTTC. Translation: CASSYSTGDRGETQYF.

The rearrangement links TRBV7-9 to TRBJ1-2; D ambiguous. The length of the CDR3 is 14 residues. V lost 1 base and J lost 4, with 10 bases in between. Germline V gives CDR1 SEHNR, CDR2 FQNEAQ (reference sequence). Here the CDR3 DNA reads TGTGCCAGCAGCTTAGATCCCGGGGTCTATGGCTACACCTTC. It encodes CASSLDPGVYGYTF.

The J gene is TRBJ2-2, the V gene TRBV6-2 or TRBV6-3; D is ambiguous. Per germline, CDR1 MNHEY and CDR2 SVGEGT. The CDR3 sequence is 16 residues long. V lost 0 bases and J lost 1, with 9 bases in between. DNA for the CDR3: TGTGCCAGCAGTTACTCGATTCAGGTGAACACCGGGGAGCTGTTTTTT. This translates into CASSYSIQVNTGELFF.

The chain couples TRBV7-8 to TRBJ1-6; D gene uncertain. The germline V gene has CDR1 SGHVS and CDR2 FQNEAQ. This CDR3 is 15 amino acids long. V lost 8 bases to trimming and J lost 0 bases, with 11 bases between them. CDR3 sequence (DNA): TGTGCCAGCTTCGTTGGGAGCTCCTATAATTCACCCCTCCACTTT. Translated: CASFVGSSYNSPLHF.

This clone has a handful of counts. The V call is TRBV5-4, the J call TRBJ1-2; maybe TRBD1 (6 bases). Germline V gene lookup returns CDR1 SGHNT and CDR2 YYREEE (reference sequence). V lost 2 bases, J lost 8 bases, and 13 bases lay in between. The CDR3 consists of 13 residues. The CDR3 is CASSFGRGRGYTF. In DNA, the CDR3 is TGTGCCAGCAGCTTTGGCAGGGGCCGGGGCTACACCTTC.

The V gene is TRBV6-5, the J gene TRBJ1-4; 10 nucleotides align to TRBD1. The length of the CDR3 is 14 residues. Germline V gene data show CDR1 as MNHEY and CDR2 as SVGAGI. V shed 6 bases and J 8 bases; nucleotides not matched to a gene: 6. CDR3 bases: TGTGCCAGCAGAACAGGGACAGGGGTAGAAAAACTGTTTTTT. It is translated as CASRTGTGVEKLFF.

The V gene is TRBV7-8, the J gene TRBJ2-1, with 7 bases matching TRBD1. Germline CDR1 is SGHVS and CDR2 is FQNEAQ. J was trimmed by 1 base and V by 3 bases; bases with no gene match: 3. This CDR3 is 15 amino acids long. CDR3 DNA: TGTGCCAGCAGCTTGGGACAGCTATCCTACAATGAGCAGTTCTTC. Protein sequence: CASSLGQLSYNEQFF.